This T cell receptor beta chain was sequenced in a study of blood T cells in healthy people across ages. Researchers isolated at least 6 million PBMCs per sample. With a J-beta primer mix and a sample-barcoded 5' primer, a second PCR ran roughly 6 to 11 cycles. TCRdb ran MiXCR on the 5' RACE reads and lists one entry per CDR3 protein. Seen here are 600,000 or so distinct CDR3 sequences, under 55% observed once, and the top ten hold roughly 25%. Comment on this clonotype: The antigen remains unidentified.

V lost 0 bases and J lost 0, with 9 bases in between. The CDR3 is 16 residues long. Per germline, CDR1 SGHTA and CDR2 FQGTGA. General study points: Estimates drawn from one million T cells were deemed to understate diversity.

Sequencing input: blood. The receptor comes from an older man in good health. The rearrangement links TRBV7-3 to TRBJ2-1; the D is unclear. For the CDR3, the DNA is TGTGCCAGCAGCTTAACACTTCCAAGCTCCTACAATGAGCAGTTCTTC. Its protein is CASSLTLPSSYNEQFF.